The rows below give T cell receptor beta chains drawn from one sample of a study of shared clonotypes between healthy human individuals. The assay was immunoSEQ multiplex PCR, and TCRdb's table has in-frame clones only and misses some. This sample has about 1.1 million clones; roughly 77% occur once, and the top ten carry more than 0.85%. The sample consisted of memory CD4+ T cells from PBMCs. Every receptor here comes from a man aged 18 to 29 in good health. Some clones in this sample may be carry-over from other donors' samples. CDR3s include the opening cysteine and the closing phenylalanine or tryptophan. The D gene is left open where the match is weak. The listing skips clone size in some rows; elsewhere it reads once, few, many or a size class.

D	size	V	J	DNA	CDR3
TRBD2	-	TRBV11-2	TRBJ2-7	TGTGCCAGCAGCCGGGCGCTAGCGGTTTCCTACGAGCAGTACTTC	CASSRALAVSYEQYF
-	-	TRBV4-1	TRBJ2-7	TGCGCCAGCAGCCTCTCGGGACGGTACTCCTACGAGCAGTACTTC	CASSLSGRYSYEQYF
TRBD1	-	TRBV28	TRBJ2-2	TGTGCCAGCAGTATACCGGGACAGGGGTTGGCCGGGGAGCTGTTTTTT	CASSIPGQGLAGELFF
TRBD2	-	TRBV7-2	TRBJ2-7	TGTGCCAGCAGCCCTAGAGCCGGGGGGGCCTACGAGCAGTACTTC	CASSPRAGGAYEQYF
-	-	TRBV19	TRBJ1-5	TGTGCCAGTAGTAAGGACGGCAATCAGCCCCAGCATTTT	CASSKDGNQPQHF
TRBD2	-	TRBV9	TRBJ2-7	TGTGCCAGCAGCTTTACCGGGACTAGTAACGAGCAGTACTTC	CASSFTGTSNEQYF
-	-	TRBV28	TRBJ2-3	TGTGCCAGCAGTTTCAATCTTGGGGCCACAGATACGCAGTATTTT	CASSFNLGATDTQYF
TRBD1	few	TRBV5-8	TRBJ1-2	TGTGCCAGCAGCCCAATAACAGGGGTCGACTATGGCTACACCTTC	CASSPITGVDYGYTF
-	-	TRBV5-1	TRBJ2-3	TGCGCCAGCAGCCGTACGAAGCTCCTAGGCGCAGATACGCAGTATTTT	CASSRTKLLGADTQYF
-	few	TRBV28	TRBJ1-1	TGTGCCAGCAGACCCTCTTTAGGGGCTGAAGCTTTCTTT	CASRPSLGAEAFF
TRBD2	-	TRBV11-3	TRBJ2-1	TGTGCCAGCGCTGAGGGGACTAGCGGGTACAATGAGCAGTTCTTC	CASAEGTSGYNEQFF
TRBD1	-	TRBV18	TRBJ2-5	TGTGCCAGCTCACAGAGAGGACAGGCCCAAGAGACCCAGTACTTC	CASSQRGQAQETQYF
TRBD1	once	TRBV29-1	TRBJ2-5	TGCAGCGTTTTGTTAACAGGGGGCCCCCAAGAGACCCAGTACTTC	CSVLLTGGPQETQYF
-	once	TRBV5-1	TRBJ2-2	TGCGCCAGCAGCCCCGGAGGCGCGGGGACCGGGGAGCTGTTTTTT	CASSPGGAGTGELFF
TRBD1	-	TRBV7-3	TRBJ2-7	TGTGCCAGCAGCTTAACTGGACAGGACGAGCAGTACTTC	CASSLTGQDEQYF
TRBD2	-	TRBV6-5	TRBJ2-7	TGTGCCAGCAGTTACTCGAGAGCGGGGGCCTACGAGCAGTACTTC	CASSYSRAGAYEQYF
-	-	TRBV30	TRBJ1-3	TGTGCCTGGAGCGGATCCTCGGGGAACACCATATATTTT	CAWSGSSGNTIYF
TRBD2	-	TRBV28	TRBJ2-3	TGTGCCAGCAGTTTAGGGGGGGCTAGCGGGGTGACAGATACGCAGTATTTT	CASSLGGASGVTDTQYF
-	once	TRBV10-3	TRBJ2-2	TGTGCCACCCACGGCTGGGGGCAGGGATCCGGGGAGCTGTTTTTT	CATHGWGQGSGELFF
-	many	TRBV2	TRBJ2-6	TGTGCCAGCAGGGCCAGGAGCTCTGGGGCCAACGTCCTGACTTTC	CASRARSSGANVLTF
TRBD1	-	TRBV7-2	TRBJ1-3	TGTGCCAGCAGCGCCCGGGACAGGCTACCCATATATTTT	CASSARDRLPIYF
TRBD2	-	TRBV2	TRBJ2-1	TGTGCCAGCAAAGAAACTAGCGGAACCTACAATGAGCAGTTCTTC	CASKETSGTYNEQFF